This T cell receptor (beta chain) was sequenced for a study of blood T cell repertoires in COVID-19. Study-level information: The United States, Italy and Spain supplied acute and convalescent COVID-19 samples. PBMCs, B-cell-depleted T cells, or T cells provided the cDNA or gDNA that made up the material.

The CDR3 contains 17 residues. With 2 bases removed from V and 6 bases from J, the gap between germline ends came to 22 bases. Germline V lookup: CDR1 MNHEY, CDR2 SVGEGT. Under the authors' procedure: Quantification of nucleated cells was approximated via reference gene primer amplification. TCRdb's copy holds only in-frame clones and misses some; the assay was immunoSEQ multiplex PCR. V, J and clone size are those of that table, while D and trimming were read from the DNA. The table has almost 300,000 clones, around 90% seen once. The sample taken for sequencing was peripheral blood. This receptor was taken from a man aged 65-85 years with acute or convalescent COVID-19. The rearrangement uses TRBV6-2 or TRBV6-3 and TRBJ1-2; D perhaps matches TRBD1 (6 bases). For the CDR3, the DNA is TGTGCCAGCAGTTACCCCCCGGGGGGCAGCAACTTTGATGGCTACACCTTC. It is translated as CASSYPPGGSNFDGYTF.